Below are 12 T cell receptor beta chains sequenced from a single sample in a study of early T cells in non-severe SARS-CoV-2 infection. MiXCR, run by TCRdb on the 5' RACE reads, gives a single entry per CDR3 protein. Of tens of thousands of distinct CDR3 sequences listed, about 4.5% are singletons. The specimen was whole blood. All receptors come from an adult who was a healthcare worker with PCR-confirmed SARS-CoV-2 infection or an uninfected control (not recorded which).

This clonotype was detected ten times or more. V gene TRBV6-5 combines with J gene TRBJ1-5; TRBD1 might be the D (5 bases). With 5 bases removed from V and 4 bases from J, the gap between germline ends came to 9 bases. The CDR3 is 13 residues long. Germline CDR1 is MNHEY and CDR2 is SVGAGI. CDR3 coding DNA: TGTGCCAGCAGTGCAGGGTGGAATCAGCCCCAGCATTTT. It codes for CASSAGWNQPQHF.

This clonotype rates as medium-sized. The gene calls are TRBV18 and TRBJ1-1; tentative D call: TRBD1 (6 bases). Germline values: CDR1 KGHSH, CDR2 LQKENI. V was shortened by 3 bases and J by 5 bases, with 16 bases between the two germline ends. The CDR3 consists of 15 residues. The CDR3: CASSPPAGVETEAFF. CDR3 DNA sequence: TGTGCCAGCTCACCCCCGGCAGGGGTAGAGACTGAAGCTTTCTTT.

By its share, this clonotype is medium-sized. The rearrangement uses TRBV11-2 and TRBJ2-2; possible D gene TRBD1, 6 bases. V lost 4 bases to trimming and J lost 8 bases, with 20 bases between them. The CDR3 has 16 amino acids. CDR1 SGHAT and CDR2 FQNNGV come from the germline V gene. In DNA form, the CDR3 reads TGTGCCAGCAGCTCTACAGGGACCCTTCGCTCGGGGGAGCTGTTTTTT. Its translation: CASSSTGTLRSGELFF.

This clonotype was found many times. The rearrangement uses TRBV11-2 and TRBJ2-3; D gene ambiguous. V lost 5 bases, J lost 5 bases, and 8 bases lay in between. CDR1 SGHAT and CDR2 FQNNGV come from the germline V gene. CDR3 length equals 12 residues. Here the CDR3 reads CASSVYGDTQYF. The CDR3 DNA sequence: TGTGCCAGCAGCGTTTACGGAGATACGCAGTATTTT.

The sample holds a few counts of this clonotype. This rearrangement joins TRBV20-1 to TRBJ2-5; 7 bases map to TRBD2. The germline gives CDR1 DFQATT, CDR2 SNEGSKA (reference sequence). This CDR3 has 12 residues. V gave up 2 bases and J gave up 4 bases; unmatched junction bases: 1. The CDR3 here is CSARPGGETQYF. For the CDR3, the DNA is TGCAGTGCTAGACCGGGAGGAGAGACCCAGTACTTC.

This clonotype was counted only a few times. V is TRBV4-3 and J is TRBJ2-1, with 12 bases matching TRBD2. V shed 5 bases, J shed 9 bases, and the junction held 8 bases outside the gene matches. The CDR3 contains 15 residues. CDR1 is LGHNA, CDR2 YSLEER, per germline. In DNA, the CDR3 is TGCGCCAGCAGCTCCTGGACTAGCGGGGAGGTTGAGCAGTTCTTC. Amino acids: CASSSWTSGEVEQFF.

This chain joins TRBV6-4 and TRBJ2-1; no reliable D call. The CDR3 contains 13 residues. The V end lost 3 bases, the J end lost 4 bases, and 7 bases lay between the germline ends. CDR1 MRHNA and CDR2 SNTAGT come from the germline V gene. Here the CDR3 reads CASSEEPYNEQFF. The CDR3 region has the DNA TGTGCCAGCAGTGAAGAACCATACAATGAGCAGTTCTTC.

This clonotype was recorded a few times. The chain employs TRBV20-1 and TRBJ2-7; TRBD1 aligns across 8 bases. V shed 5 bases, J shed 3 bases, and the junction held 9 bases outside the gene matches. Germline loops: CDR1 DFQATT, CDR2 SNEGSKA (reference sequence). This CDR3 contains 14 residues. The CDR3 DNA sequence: TGCAGTGCTCCCAGACAGGGGCAGAACTACGAGCAGTACTTC. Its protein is CSAPRQGQNYEQYF.

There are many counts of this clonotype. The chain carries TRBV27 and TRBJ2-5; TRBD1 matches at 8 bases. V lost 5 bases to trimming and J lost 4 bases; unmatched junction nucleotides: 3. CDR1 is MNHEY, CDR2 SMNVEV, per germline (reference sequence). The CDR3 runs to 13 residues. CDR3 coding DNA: TGTGCCAGCAGTGGACAGGGCCCAGAGACCCAGTACTTC. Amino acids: CASSGQGPETQYF.

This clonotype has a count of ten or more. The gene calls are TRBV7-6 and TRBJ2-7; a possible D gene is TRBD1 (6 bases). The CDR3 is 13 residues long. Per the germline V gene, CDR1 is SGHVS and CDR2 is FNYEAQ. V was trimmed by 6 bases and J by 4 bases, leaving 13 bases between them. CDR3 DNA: TGTGCCAGCAGTCTTGACAGGCAGTACGAGCAGTACTTC. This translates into CASSLDRQYEQYF. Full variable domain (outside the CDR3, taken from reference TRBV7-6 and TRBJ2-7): GAGVSQSPRYKVTKRGQDVALRCDPISGHVSLYWYRQALGQGPEFLTYFNYEAQQDKSGLPNDRFSAERPEGSISTLTIQRTEQRDSAMYRCASSLDRQYEQYFGPGTRLTVT.

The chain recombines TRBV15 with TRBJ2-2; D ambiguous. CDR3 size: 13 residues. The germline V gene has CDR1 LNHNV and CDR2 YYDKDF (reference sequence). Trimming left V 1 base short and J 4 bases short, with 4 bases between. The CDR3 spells CATSRAGTGELFF. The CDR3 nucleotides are TGTGCCACCAGCAGAGCTGGCACCGGGGAGCTGTTTTTT.

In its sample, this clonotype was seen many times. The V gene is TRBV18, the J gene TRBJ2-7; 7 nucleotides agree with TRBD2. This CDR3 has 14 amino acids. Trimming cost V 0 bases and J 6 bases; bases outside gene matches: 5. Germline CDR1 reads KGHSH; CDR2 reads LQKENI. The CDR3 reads CASSPPGLRGEQYF. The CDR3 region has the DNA TGTGCCAGCTCACCACCGGGACTAAGGGGCGAGCAGTACTTC. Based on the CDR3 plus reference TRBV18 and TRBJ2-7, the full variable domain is NAGVMQNPRHLVRRRGQEARLRCSPMKGHSHVYWYRQLPEEGLKFMVYLQKENIIDESGMPKERFSAEFPKEGPSILRIQQVVRGDSAAYFCASSPPGLRGEQYFGPGTRLTVT.